Below are 9 T cell receptor beta chains sequenced from a single sample in a study of T cells in Graves' hyperthyroidism and ophthalmopathy. RNA transcripts gave rise to amplified TCR beta CDR3 regions. The HTBI primer set served for first-round RT-PCR of the TCR CDR3. In TCRdb, the multiplex PCR reads were re-called with MiXCR into one record per CDR3 protein. The sample records about 770,000 distinct CDR3 sequences, around 20% being singletons. The source material was blood. The receptor source for this set is a woman aged 45-65 years with Graves' hyperthyroidism that later progressed to Graves' ophthalmopathy.

The rearrangement links TRBV28 to TRBJ1-2, with 9 bases aligning to TRBD1. The germline V gene has CDR1 MDHEN and CDR2 SYDVKM. V was pared by 3 bases and J by 5 bases, with 7 bases of the junction left unmatched. The CDR3 length is 15 residues. DNA of the CDR3: TGTGCCAGCAGTTTGACCCGACAGGGGGGTTATGGCTACACCTTC. This translates into CASSLTRQGGYGYTF.

The rearrangement joins TRBV6-6 to TRBJ2-6; the match to TRBD1 covers 8 bases. V shed 1 base, J shed 2 bases, and the junction held 1 base outside the gene matches. The CDR3 loop spans 16 amino acids. Germline V gives CDR1 MNHNY, CDR2 SVGAGI (reference sequence). CDR3 DNA sequence: TGTGCCAGCAGTTACTTGACAGGGGCTGGGGCCAACGTCCTGACTTTC. As protein: CASSYLTGAGANVLTF.

This clonotype was found many times. CDR3 coding DNA: TGTGCCAGCAGCCAAGAGCTCAGCTATGGCTACACCTTC. Translation gives CASSQELSYGYTF. This sequence joins TRBV3-1 and TRBJ1-2; D not certain. The CDR3 is 13 residues long. Deletions cut 0 bases from V and 4 bases from J, with 6 bases between. Germline loops: CDR1 LGHDT, CDR2 YNNKEL (reference sequence).

Note on this clonotype: Lacking the conserved final phenylalanine or tryptophan, this CDR3 likely reflects a read error. V and J are TRBV5-1 and TRBJ2-1, with 8 positions matching TRBD2. The CDR3 contains 15 residues. Trimming at V came to 0 bases and at J to 2 bases, leaving 1 base not matched to a gene. Looked up from germline, CDR1 is SGHRS and CDR2 is YFSETQ. CDR3 nucleotide sequence: TGCGCCAGCAGCTTGGGACTAGCGCCCTACAATGAGCAGTTCTCC. It encodes CASSLGLAPYNEQFS.

This clonotype was seen ten or more times. The genes are TRBV6-2 or TRBV6-3 and TRBJ2-7, with D hard to call. V lost 2 bases and J 0 bases, leaving 5 bases between the germline ends. There are 13 residues in the CDR3. Germline loops: CDR1 MNHEY, CDR2 SVGEGT. The CDR3 DNA follows: TGTGCCAGCAGTTACCAGGCCTCCTACGAGCAGTACTTC. This translates into CASSYQASYEQYF.

The gene calls are TRBV20-1 and TRBJ1-3, with D uncertain. Germline CDR1 reads DFQATT; CDR2 reads SNEGSKA (reference sequence). The CDR3 is 14 residues long. V dropped 6 bases and J dropped 0 bases, with 12 bases sitting between them. The CDR3 is CSAGRGNSGNTIYF. The CDR3 nucleotides are TGCAGTGCCGGTCGGGGTAACTCTGGAAACACCATATATTTT.

In this sample, this clonotype turned up many times. V usage is TRBV30 and J usage is TRBJ1-2; TRBD1 is a possible D gene (6 bases). The CDR3 runs to 16 residues. Germline V CDR1 and CDR2: GTSNPN, SVGIG (reference sequence). Trimming took off 1 base at V and 8 bases at J, with 23 bases between the two ends. The CDR3 region has the DNA TGTGCCTGGAGTGGCCCAGGGGAAGGCCGGGTTGTGGGCTACACCTTC. Translating it yields CAWSGPGEGRVVGYTF.

This clonotype was counted at least ten times. This chain joins TRBV27 and TRBJ2-7; maybe TRBD1 (6 bases). From germline, CDR1 is MNHEY and CDR2 SMNVEV (reference sequence). The ends were cut back, 4 bases at V and 3 bases at J, with 16 bases in the middle. This CDR3 comprises 15 residues. CDR3 coding DNA: TGTGCCAGCAGTTCCCGGGACACCTCCTTCTACGAGCAGTACTTC. Its protein product is CASSSRDTSFYEQYF.

This clonotype was recorded many times. The rearrangement uses TRBV25-1 and TRBJ2-3; maybe TRBD2 (7 bases). The CDR3 is 15 residues long. V lost 6 bases to trimming and J lost 2 bases, with 15 bases between them. Looked up from germline, CDR1 is MGHDK and CDR2 is SYGVNS. CDR3 in amino acids: CASSVAGADTDTQYF. The CDR3 DNA is TGTGCCAGCAGCGTGGCGGGGGCCGACACAGATACGCAGTATTTT.